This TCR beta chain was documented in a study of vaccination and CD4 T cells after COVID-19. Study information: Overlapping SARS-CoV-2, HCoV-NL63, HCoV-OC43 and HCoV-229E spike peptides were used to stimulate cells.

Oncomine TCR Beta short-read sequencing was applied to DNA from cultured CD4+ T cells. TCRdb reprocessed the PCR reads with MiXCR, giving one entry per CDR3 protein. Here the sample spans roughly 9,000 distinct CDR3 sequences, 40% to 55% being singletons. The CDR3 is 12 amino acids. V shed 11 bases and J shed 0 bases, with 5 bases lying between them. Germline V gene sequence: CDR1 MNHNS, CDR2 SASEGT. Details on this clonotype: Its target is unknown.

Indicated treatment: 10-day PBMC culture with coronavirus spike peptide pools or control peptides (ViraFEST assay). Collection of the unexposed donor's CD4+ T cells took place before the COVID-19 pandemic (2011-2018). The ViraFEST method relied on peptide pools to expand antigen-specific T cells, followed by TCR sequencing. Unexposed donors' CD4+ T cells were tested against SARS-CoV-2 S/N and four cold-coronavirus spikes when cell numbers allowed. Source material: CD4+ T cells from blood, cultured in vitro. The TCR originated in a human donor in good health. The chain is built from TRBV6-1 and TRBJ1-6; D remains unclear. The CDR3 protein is CASGSYNSPLHF. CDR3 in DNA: TGTGCCTCCGGCTCCTATAATTCACCCCTCCACTTT.